This T cell receptor (beta chain) was sequenced in a study of T cell repertoires in cytomegalovirus infection. This clonotype was counted many times. V shed 1 base, J shed 8 bases, and the junction held 19 bases outside the gene matches. Germline V lookup: CDR1 SGHTA, CDR2 FQGNSA. The CDR3 covers 19 residues. Each CDR3 protein is one row after TCRdb ran MiXCR on the reads. The profile shows under 250,000 distinct CDR3 sequences, around 6.4% of them singletons. Input material: PBMCs. The V call is TRBV7-2, the J call TRBJ2-5, with 10 bases fitting TRBD2. The clonotype was recovered from a human donor in good health (CMV status not recorded). Some clones in this sample may be carry-over from other donors' samples. The CDR3 nucleotides read TGTGCCAGCAGCTTAGTCAGGGCTAGCGGGGGCTTACTCCCGTTAACCCAGTACTTC. It codes for CASSLVRASGGLLPLTQYF.